This T cell receptor (beta chain) was captured by sequencing in a study of T cell repertoires and Cas9 in healthy adults. Background on the study: CD4 and CD8 compartments: SpCas9-reactive T cells profiled for potency, cytotoxicity, lineage.

The data were produced by immunoSEQ multiplex PCR, yet TCRdb's version contains in-frame clones alone and is incomplete. The sample shows about 14,000 clones, nearly 90% of them seen only once. Findings and limits, study-wide: In vitro, SpCas9-reactive Tregs were reported to curb effector T cell proliferation and function.

The CDR3 loop spans 14 amino acids. Unmatched junction bases numbered 7, after V lost 7 bases and J lost 3 bases. Per the germline V gene, CDR1 is LNHDA and CDR2 is SQIVND (reference sequence). For this clone: Its antigen is not identified.

The gene calls are TRBV19 and TRBJ2-3; 7 bases fit TRBD2. This TCR derives from a human donor in good health. Input material: Tregs (CD4+, CD25+, CD127-, CD137-, CD154-) from PBMCs; culture status not recorded. The CDR3 spells CASTDLAVTDTQYF. The CDR3 DNA reads TGTGCCAGTACGGACCTAGCGGTAACAGATACGCAGTATTTT.